These 6 T cell receptor beta chains share one sample of origin, sequenced in a study of T cells of healthy individuals. TCRdb reprocessed the 5' RACE reads with MiXCR, giving one entry per CDR3 protein. The data show 75,000 to 95,000 distinct CDR3 sequences, about 4.8% seen once. Receptor source: a female donor in good health.

This clonotype was found many times. This chain links TRBV28 with TRBJ2-7; D is perhaps TRBD2 (6 bases). The V gene's germline CDR1 is MDHEN and CDR2 SYDVKM. The CDR3 extends over 13 amino acids. V shed 7 bases and J shed 2 bases, with 12 bases lying between them. CDR3 sequence reads: CASNVAGPYEQYF. Here the CDR3 DNA reads TGTGCCAGCAATGTGGCGGGACCCTACGAGCAGTACTTC.

This clonotype appeared many times. The chain carries TRBV29-1 and TRBJ2-7; possible D gene TRBD1, 5 bases. V was clipped by 4 bases and J by 2 bases, with 15 bases between them. CDR1 and CDR2 from the germline V gene are SQVTM and ANQGSEA. This CDR3 contains 14 residues. CDR3 DNA: TGCAGCGTTGTTCCCCAGGGCCTTACCTACGAGCAGTACTTC. As protein: CSVVPQGLTYEQYF.

This clonotype was detected only a few times. The chain joins TRBV5-4 to TRBJ2-3, with 9 bases identical to TRBD2. This CDR3 comprises 18 residues. The junction had 15 bases not matched to a gene; V was cut back by 2 bases and J by 5 bases. The germline CDR1 and CDR2 sequences are SGHNT and YYREEE (reference sequence). In DNA, the CDR3 is TGTGCCAGCAGCTTTGGAATCCGGGCTAGCGGGATAAAAGATACGCAGTATTTT. It translates to CASSFGIRASGIKDTQYF. The full variable domain, with the rest looked up from reference TRBV5-4 and TRBJ2-3, is ETGVTQSPTHLIKTRGQQVTLRCSSQSGHNTVSWYQQALGQGPQFIFQYYREEENGRGNFPPRFSGLQFPNYSSELNVNALELDDSALYLCASSFGIRASGIKDTQYFGPGTRLTVL.

This clonotype was picked up many times. V is TRBV7-2 and J is TRBJ1-2, with D hard to call. The CDR3 length is 15 residues. In germline, CDR1 is SGHTA, CDR2 FQGNSA. Trimming took 2 bases from V and 4 from J, leaving 14 bases between them. The DNA of the CDR3 is TGTGCCAGCAGCTTAAAGCTCCGGACGGTCTATGGCTACACCTTC. Translation gives CASSLKLRTVYGYTF.

There are many counts of this clonotype. The chain couples TRBV29-1 to TRBJ2-5; D gene ambiguous. Trimming removed 4 bases from V and 4 bases from J, with 4 bases in between. Germline loops: CDR1 SQVTM, CDR2 ANQGSEA. This CDR3 region has 10 residues. CDR3 nucleotide sequence: TGCAGCGTTGGGGCAGAGACCCAGTACTTC. This encodes CSVGAETQYF. The whole variable domain, remainder taken from reference TRBV29-1 and TRBJ2-5, is SAVISQKPSRDICQRGTSLTIQCQVDSQVTMMFWYRQQPGQSLTLIATANQGSEATYESGFVIDKFPISRPNLTFSTLTVSNMSPEDSSIYLCSVGAETQYFGPGTRLLVL.

The genes are TRBV5-6 and TRBJ1-1; D remains unclear. From germline, CDR1 is SGHDT and CDR2 YYEEEE. V gave up 0 bases and J gave up 1 base, with 13 bases separating them. The CDR3 runs to 16 residues. For the CDR3, the DNA is TGTGCCAGCAGCTTGGATTCGCGACGGAGGAACACTGAAGCTTTCTTT. Translating it yields CASSLDSRRRNTEAFF.